This T cell receptor beta chain was sequenced during a study of blood T cell repertoires in COVID-19. Study details: Sites in the United States, Italy and Spain provided acute and convalescent COVID-19 samples. T cells, B-cell-depleted T cells, or PBMCs supplied cDNA or gDNA.

Authors' processing steps: Scientists estimated how many nucleated cells there were by amplifying reference gene primers. The data were produced by immunoSEQ multiplex PCR, yet TCRdb's version contains in-frame clones alone and is incomplete. V and J calls and clone size follow that table, whereas D and trimming were derived from the DNA. The data show about 170,000 clones, with roughly 84% seen just once and around 10% held by the top ten. Germline lookup yields CDR1 KGHSH and CDR2 LQKENI. This CDR3 region has 15 residues. Trimming removed 3 bases at V and 5 bases at J, with 13 bases between. The chain employs TRBV18 and TRBJ2-2; D is undetermined. The sample was peripheral blood. The source is an elderly woman with active or convalescent COVID-19. CDR3 amino acids: CASSPVQVETGELFF. The CDR3 bases are TGTGCCAGCTCACCGGTCCAGGTCGAAACCGGGGAGCTGTTTTTT.